This T cell receptor beta chain came from a study of blood T cell repertoires in COVID-19. Some clones are missing from TCRdb's copy, which holds only in-frame ones; the method was immunoSEQ multiplex PCR. Of 270,000 or so clones detected, approximately 83% appear once; the ten largest clones hold about 14%. CDR3 length equals 14 residues. Germline lookup yields CDR1 LNHDA and CDR2 SQIVND (reference sequence). With 8 bases removed from V and 3 bases from J, the gap between germline ends came to 14 bases. This chain connects TRBV19 to TRBJ2-1; possibly TRBD2 for D (7 bases). The source of this sequence is a human donor in a cohort sampled during active COVID-19. What was sequenced was peripheral blood. The CDR3 sequence is CASSRAGHYNEQFF. DNA for the CDR3: TGTGCCAGTTCTAGAGCGGGACACTACAATGAGCAGTTCTTC. The complete variable domain, with remaining parts taken from reference TRBV19 and TRBJ2-1, reads DGGITQSPKYLFRKEGQNVTLSCEQNLNHDAMYWYRQDPGQGLRLIYYSQIVNDFQKGDIAEGYSVSREKKESFPLTVTSAQKNPTAFYLCASSRAGHYNEQFFGPGTRLTVL.